This T cell receptor (beta chain) was identified during a study of blood T cell repertoires in COVID-19. In the authors' workflow: Nucleated cell number was recorded as an estimate derived from reference gene primer amplification. Measured with immunoSEQ multiplex PCR; TCRdb has only the in-frame clones, and not every one. V, J and clone size derive from that table, while D and trimming were established from the DNA sequence. Here the sample spans around 400,000 clones, about 87% being singletons. The CDR3 contains 15 residues. Trimming shortened V by 1 base and J by 9 bases, and 13 bases separated the two germline ends. Germline CDR1 MGHRA, CDR2 YSYEKL. It was during active infection that Seattle patients were enrolled and then longitudinally followed.

Sequenced material: peripheral blood. This clonotype was obtained from a woman aged 60 to 75 with COVID-19, enrolled during active disease. The genes are TRBV4-1 and TRBJ1-6; D perhaps matches TRBD1 (5 bases). The CDR3 DNA reads as TGCGCCAGCAGCCAAGTCCAAGCCACAGGTTCACCCCTCCACTTT. This translates into CASSQVQATGSPLHF.